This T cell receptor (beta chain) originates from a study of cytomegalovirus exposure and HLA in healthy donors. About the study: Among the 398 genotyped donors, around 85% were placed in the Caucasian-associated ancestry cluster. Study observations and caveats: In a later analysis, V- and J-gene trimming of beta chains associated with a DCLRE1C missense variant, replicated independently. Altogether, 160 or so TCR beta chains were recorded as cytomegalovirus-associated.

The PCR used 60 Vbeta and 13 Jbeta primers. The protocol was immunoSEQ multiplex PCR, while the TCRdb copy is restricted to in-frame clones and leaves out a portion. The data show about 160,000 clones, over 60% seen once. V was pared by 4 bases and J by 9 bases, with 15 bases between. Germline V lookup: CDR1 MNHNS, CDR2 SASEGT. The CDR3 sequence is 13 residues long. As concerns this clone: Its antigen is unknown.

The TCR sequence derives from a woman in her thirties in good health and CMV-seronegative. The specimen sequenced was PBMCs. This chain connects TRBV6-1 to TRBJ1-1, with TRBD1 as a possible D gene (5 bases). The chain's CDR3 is CASSGRGHYQAFF. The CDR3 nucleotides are TGTGCCAGCAGTGGGAGGGGTCATTATCAAGCTTTCTTT.